This record concerns one T cell receptor (beta chain) sequence. Antigen unknown. With 1 base clipped from V and 9 bases from J, the junction kept 5 bases outside the gene matches. Germline CDR1 reads LNHDA; CDR2 reads SQIVND (reference sequence). The CDR3 loop spans 15 amino acids. These data originate in a study of siplizumab effects on memory and regulatory T cells. Regarding the study as a whole: Siplizumab cultures yielded proliferating Tregs whose suppressive function was not confirmed. There were only a minor fraction of alloreactive clones that mapped to unstimulated subsets. Siplizumab, the agent tested, significantly reduced alloreactive sequences traceable to unstimulated CD4+ memory cells.

Libraries were prepared by immunoSEQ multiplex PCR; TCRdb keeps only in-frame clonotypes and omits some of them. Seen here are about 50,000 clones, about 90% observed once, and the top ten hold approximately 0.3%. This TCR was sampled from a human donor in good health. The chain combines TRBV19 with TRBJ2-1; 11 positions agree with TRBD2. Specimen: naive CD8+ T cells sorted from blood. CDR3: CASSIGLAGIGEQFF. CDR3 DNA sequence: TGTGCCAGTAGTATAGGACTAGCGGGGATAGGTGAGCAGTTCTTC.